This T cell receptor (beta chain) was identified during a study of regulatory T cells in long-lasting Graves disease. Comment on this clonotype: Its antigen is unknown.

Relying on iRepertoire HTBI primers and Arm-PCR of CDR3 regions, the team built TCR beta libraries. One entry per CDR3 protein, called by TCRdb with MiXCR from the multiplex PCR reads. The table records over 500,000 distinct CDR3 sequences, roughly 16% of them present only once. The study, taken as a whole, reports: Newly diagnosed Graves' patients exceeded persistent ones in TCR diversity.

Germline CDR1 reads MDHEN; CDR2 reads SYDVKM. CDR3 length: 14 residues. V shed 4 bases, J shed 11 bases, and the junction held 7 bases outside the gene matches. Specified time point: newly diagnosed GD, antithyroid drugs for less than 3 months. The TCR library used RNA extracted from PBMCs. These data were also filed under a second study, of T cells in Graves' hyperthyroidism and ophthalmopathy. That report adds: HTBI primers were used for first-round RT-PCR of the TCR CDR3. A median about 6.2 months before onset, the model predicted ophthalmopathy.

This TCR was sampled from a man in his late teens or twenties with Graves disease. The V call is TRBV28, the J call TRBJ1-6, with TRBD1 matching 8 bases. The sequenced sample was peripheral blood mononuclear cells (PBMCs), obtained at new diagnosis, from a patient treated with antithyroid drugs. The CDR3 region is CASSSPGGSTPLHF. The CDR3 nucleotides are TGTGCCAGCAGTTCTCCAGGGGGCTCGACACCCCTCCACTTT.